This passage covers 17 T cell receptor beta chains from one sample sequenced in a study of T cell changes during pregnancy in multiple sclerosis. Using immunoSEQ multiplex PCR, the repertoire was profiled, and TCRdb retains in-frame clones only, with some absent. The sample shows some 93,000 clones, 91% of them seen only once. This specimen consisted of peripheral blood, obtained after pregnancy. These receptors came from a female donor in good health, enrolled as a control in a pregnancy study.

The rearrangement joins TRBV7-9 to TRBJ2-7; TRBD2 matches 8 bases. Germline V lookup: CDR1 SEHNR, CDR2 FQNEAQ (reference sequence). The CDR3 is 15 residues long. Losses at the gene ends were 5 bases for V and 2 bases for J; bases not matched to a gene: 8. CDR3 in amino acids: CASSPGGTIAYEQYF. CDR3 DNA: TGTGCCAGCAGCCCGGGGGGGACAATCGCCTACGAGCAGTACTTC.

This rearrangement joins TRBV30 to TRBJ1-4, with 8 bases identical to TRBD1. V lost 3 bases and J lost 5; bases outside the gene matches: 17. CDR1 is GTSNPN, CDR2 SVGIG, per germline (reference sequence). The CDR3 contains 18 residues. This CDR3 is CAWREDRAKSRGNEKLFF. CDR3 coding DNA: TGTGCCTGGAGGGAGGACAGGGCCAAAAGTAGGGGGAATGAAAAACTGTTTTTT.

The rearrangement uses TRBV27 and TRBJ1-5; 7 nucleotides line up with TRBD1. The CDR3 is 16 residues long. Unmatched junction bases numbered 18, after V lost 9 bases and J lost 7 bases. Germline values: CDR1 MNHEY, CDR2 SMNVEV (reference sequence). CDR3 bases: TGTGCCAGTGGGGTTCTTCAGGACAGGATTGGGCAGCCCCAGCATTTT. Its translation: CASGVLQDRIGQPQHF.

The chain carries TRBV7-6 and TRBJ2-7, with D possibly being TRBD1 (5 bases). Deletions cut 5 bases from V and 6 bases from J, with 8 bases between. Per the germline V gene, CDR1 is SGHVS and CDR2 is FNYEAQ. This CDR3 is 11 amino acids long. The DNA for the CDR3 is TGTGCCAGCAGCCTAGACAGCGAGCAGTACTTC. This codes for CASSLDSEQYF.

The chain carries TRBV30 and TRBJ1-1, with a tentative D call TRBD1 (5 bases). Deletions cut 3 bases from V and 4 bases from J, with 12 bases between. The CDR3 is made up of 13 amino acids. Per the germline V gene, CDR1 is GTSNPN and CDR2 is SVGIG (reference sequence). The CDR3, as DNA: TGTGCCTGGAGAAGCGGGGGTGGCACTGAAGCTTTCTTT. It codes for CAWRSGGGTEAFF.

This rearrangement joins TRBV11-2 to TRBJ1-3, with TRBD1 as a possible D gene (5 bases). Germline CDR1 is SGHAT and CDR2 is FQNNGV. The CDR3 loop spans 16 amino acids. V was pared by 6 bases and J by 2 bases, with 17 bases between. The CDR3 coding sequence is TGTGCCAGCAGTCATCTTGGTGACAGTACTGGAAACACCATATATTTT. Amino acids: CASSHLGDSTGNTIYF.

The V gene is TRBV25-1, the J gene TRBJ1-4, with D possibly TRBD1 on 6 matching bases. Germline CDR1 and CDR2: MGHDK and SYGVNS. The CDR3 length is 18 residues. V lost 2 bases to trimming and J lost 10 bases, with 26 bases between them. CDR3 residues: CASSEMTLGSGELVKLFF. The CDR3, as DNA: TGTGCCAGCAGTGAAATGACGCTGGGATCAGGGGAGTTAGTAAAACTGTTTTTT.

The CDR3: CASSRKTGEEEKPQHF. The CDR3 region has the DNA TGTGCCAGTAGTAGAAAGACAGGGGAAGAGGAAAAGCCCCAGCATTTT. The V and J genes are TRBV19 and TRBJ1-5, with 8 bases lining up with TRBD1. The length of the CDR3 is 16 residues. The V gene's germline CDR1 is LNHDA and CDR2 SQIVND (reference sequence). The J segment lost 8 bases and the V segment lost 4 bases, leaving 13 bases of the junction unmatched. Using reference TRBV19 and TRBJ1-5 for the parts outside the CDR3, the full variable domain is DGGITQSPKYLFRKEGQNVTLSCEQNLNHDAMYWYRQDPGQGLRLIYYSQIVNDFQKGDIAEGYSVSREKKESFPLTVTSAQKNPTAFYLCASSRKTGEEEKPQHFGDGTRLSIL.

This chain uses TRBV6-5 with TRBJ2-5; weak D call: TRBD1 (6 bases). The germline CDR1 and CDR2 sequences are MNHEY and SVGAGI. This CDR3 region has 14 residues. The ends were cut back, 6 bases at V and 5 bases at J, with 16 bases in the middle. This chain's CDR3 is CASSSASQGETQYF. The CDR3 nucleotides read TGTGCCAGCAGCTCCGCATCCCAGGGGGAGACCCAGTACTTC.

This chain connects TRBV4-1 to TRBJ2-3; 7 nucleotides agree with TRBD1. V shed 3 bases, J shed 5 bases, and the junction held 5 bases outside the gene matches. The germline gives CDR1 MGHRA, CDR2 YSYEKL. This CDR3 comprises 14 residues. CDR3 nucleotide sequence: TGCGCCAGCAGCCAGACAGGGTTGGGAGATACGCAGTATTTT. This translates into CASSQTGLGDTQYF.

The CDR3 DNA reads as TGTGCCAGTAGCGACAGGGAAGGAAATTCACCCCTCCACTTT. The encoded protein is CASSDREGNSPLHF. The J gene is TRBJ1-6, the V gene TRBV19; 7 nucleotides agree with TRBD1. CDR3 length: 14 residues. Losses at the gene ends were 6 bases for V and 7 bases for J; bases not matched to a gene: 6. The V gene's germline CDR1 is LNHDA and CDR2 SQIVND (reference sequence).

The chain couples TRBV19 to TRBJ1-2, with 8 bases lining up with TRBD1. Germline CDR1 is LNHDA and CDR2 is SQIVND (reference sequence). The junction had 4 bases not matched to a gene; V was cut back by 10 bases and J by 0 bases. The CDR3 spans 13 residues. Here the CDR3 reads CATRTGPNYGYTF. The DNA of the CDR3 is TGTGCCACCAGGACAGGGCCTAACTATGGCTACACCTTC.

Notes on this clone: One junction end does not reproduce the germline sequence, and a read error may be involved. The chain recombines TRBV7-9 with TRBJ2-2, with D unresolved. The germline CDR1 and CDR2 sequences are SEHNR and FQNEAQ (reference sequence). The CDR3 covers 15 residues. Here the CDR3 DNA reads TGTGCCAGCACCTTAGAACGAGGCCCGTCCGGGGAGCTGTTTTTT. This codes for CASTLERGPSGELFF.

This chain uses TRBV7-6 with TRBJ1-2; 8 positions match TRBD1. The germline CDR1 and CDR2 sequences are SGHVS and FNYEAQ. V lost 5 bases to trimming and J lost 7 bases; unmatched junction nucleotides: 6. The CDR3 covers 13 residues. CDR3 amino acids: CASSLWTGSGYTF. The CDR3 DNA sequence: TGTGCCAGCAGCCTATGGACAGGGAGTGGCTACACCTTC.

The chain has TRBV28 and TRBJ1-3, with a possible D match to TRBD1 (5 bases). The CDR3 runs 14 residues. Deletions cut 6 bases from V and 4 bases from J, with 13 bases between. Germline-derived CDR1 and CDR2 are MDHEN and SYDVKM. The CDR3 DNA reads TGTGCCAGCAGCCTCGGGGGATCAGGAAACACCATATATTTT. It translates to CASSLGGSGNTIYF.

The CDR3 DNA follows: TGTGCCAGCAGCCAAGTAAGGGGTTGGGCTAGCGGGGGGGCGGGGGAGACCCAGTACTTC. Translation: CASSQVRGWASGGAGETQYF. The rearrangement uses TRBV4-2 and TRBJ2-5; 12 nucleotides align to TRBD2. V lost 1 base to trimming and J lost 5 bases; unmatched junction nucleotides: 17. Germline V lookup: CDR1 LGHNA, CDR2 YNFKEQ. The CDR3 contains 20 residues.

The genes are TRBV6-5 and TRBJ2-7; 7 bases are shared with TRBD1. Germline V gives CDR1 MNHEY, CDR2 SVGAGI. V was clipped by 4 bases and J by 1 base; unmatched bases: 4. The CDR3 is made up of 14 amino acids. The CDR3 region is CASSWSRGSYEQYF. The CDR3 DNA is TGTGCCAGCAGTTGGTCCAGGGGGTCCTACGAGCAGTACTTC.